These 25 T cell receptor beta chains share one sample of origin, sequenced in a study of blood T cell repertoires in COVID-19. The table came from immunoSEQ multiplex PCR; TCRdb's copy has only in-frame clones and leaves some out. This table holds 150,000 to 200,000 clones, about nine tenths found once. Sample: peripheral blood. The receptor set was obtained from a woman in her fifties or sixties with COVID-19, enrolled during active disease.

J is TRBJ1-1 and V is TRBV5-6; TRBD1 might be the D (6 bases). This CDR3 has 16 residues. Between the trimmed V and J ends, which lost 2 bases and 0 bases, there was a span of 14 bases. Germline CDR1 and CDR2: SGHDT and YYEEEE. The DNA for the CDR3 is TGTGCCAGCAGCTTTCGGGGGGCCTCTATGAACACTGAAGCTTTCTTT. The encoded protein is CASSFRGASMNTEAFF.

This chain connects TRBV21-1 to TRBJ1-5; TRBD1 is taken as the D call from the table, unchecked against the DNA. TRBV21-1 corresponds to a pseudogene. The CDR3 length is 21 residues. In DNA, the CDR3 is TGTGCCAGCAGCAAAGTGGGGAAGCGGGACAGGGAGGTCGCGAGCAATCAGCCCCAGCATTTT. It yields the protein CASSKVGKRDREVASNQPQHF.

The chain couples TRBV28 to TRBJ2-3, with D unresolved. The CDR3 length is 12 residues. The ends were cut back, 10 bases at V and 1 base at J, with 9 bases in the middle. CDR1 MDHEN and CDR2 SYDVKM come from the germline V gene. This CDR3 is CAIPRGTDTQYF. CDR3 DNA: TGTGCCATCCCCCGGGGCACAGATACGCAGTATTTT.

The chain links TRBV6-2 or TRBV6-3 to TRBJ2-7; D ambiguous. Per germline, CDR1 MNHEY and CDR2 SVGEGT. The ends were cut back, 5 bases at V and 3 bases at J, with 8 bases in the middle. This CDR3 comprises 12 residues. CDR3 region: CASSLTVYEQYF. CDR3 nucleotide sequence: TGTGCCAGCAGTCTCACAGTCTACGAGCAGTACTTC.

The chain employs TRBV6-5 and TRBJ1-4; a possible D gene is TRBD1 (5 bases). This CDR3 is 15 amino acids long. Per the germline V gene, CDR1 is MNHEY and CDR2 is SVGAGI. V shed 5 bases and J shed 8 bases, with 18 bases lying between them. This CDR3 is CASSNRQIFQEKLFF. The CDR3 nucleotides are TGTGCCAGCAGTAACCGACAGATTTTCCAGGAAAAACTGTTTTTT.

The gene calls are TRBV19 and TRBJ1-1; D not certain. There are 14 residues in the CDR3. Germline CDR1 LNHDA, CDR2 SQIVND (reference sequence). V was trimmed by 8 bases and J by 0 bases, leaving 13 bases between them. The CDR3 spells CASQRGGMNTEAFF. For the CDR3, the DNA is TGTGCCAGTCAGCGGGGAGGGATGAACACTGAAGCTTTCTTT.

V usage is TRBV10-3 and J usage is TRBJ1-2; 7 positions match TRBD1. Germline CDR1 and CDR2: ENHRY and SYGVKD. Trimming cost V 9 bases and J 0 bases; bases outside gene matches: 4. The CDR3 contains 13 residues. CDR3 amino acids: CAITTGTNYGYTF. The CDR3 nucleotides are TGTGCCATTACGACAGGGACTAACTATGGCTACACCTTC.

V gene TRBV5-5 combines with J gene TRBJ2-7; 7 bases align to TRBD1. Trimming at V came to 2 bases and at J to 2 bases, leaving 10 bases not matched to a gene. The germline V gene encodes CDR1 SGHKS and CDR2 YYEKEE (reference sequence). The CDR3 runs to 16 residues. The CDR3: CASSLLHGTATYEQYF. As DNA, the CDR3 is TGTGCCAGCAGCTTATTACACGGGACAGCTACCTACGAGCAGTACTTC.

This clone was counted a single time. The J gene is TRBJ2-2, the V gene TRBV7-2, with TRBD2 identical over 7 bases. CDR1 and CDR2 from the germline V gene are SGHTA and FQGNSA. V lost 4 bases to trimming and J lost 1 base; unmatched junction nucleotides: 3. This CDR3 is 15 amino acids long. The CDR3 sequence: CASSSSGMNTGELFF. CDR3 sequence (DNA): TGTGCCAGCAGCTCCAGCGGGATGAACACCGGGGAGCTGTTTTTT. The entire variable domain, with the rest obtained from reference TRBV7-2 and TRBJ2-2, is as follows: GAGVSQSPSNKVTEKGKDVELRCDPISGHTALYWYRQSLGQGLEFLIYFQGNSAPDKSGLPSDRFSAERTGGSVSTLTIQRTQQEDSAVYLCASSSSGMNTGELFFGEGSRLTVL.

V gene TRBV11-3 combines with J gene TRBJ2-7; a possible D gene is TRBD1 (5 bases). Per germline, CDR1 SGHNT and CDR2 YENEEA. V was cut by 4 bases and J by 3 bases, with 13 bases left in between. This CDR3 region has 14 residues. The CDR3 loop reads CASSSYRNFYEQYF. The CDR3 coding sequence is TGTGCCAGCAGCTCTTACAGGAATTTCTACGAGCAGTACTTC.

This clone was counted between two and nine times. The CDR3 protein is CASSQDSRTDYYEQYF. The CDR3, as DNA: TGCGCCAGCAGCCAAGATTCGCGGACAGATTACTACGAGCAGTACTTC. The chain carries TRBV4-3 and TRBJ2-7; D may be TRBD1 (6 bases). The CDR3 is 16 amino acids. Germline assignment: CDR1 LGHNA and CDR2 YSLEER. V gave up 0 bases and J gave up 3 bases, with 15 bases separating them.

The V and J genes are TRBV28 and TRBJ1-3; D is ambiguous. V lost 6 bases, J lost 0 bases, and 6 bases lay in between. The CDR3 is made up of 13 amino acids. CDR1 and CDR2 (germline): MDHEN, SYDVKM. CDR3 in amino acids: CASSPRSGNTIYF. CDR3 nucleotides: TGTGCCAGCAGCCCCCGCTCTGGAAACACCATATATTTT.

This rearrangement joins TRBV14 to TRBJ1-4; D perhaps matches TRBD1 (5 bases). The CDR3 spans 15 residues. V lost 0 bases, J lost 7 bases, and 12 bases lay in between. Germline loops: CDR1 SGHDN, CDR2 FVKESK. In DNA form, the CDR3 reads TGTGCCAGCAGCCAAGATCAAGGGGTCGGTGAAAAACTGTTTTTT. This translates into CASSQDQGVGEKLFF.

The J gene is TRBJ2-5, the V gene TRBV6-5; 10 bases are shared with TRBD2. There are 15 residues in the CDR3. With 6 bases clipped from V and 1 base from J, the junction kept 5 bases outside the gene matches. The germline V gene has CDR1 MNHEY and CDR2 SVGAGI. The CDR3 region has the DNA TGTGCCAGCAGAGGCAGGACTAGCGGCCAAGAGACCCAGTACTTC. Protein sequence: CASRGRTSGQETQYF.

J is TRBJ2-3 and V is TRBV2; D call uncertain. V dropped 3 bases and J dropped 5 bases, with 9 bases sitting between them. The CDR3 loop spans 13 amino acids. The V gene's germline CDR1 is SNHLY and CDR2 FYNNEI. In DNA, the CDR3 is TGTGCCAGCAGTGATTTACGAGAAGATACGCAGTATTTT. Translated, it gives CASSDLREDTQYF. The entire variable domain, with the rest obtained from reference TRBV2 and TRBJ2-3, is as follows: EPEVTQTPSHQVTQMGQEVILRCVPISNHLYFYWYRQILGQKVEFLVSFYNNEISEKSEIFDDQFSVERPDGSNFTLKIRSTKLEDSAMYFCASSDLREDTQYFGPGTRLTVL.

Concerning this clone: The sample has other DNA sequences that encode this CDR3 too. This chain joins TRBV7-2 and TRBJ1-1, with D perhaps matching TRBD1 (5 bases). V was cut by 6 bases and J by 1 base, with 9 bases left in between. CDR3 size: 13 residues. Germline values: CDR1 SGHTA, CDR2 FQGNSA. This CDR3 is CASSLQGNTEAFF. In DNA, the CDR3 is TGTGCCAGCAGTCTTCAGGGGAACACTGAAGCTTTCTTT. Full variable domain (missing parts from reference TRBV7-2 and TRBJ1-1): GAGVSQSPSNKVTEKGKDVELRCDPISGHTALYWYRQSLGQGLEFLIYFQGNSAPDKSGLPSDRFSAERTGGSVSTLTIQRTQQEDSAVYLCASSLQGNTEAFFGQGTRLTVV.

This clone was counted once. As DNA, the CDR3 is TGTGCCAGCAGCTTAGCGACTAGCAATGAGCAGTTCTTC. Its protein is CASSLATSNEQFF. The V call is TRBV7-2, the J call TRBJ2-1, with D possibly TRBD2 on 6 matching bases. The V and J ends lost 0 bases and 6 bases respectively, with 6 bases between them. Germline loops: CDR1 SGHTA, CDR2 FQGNSA. The CDR3 is made up of 13 amino acids.

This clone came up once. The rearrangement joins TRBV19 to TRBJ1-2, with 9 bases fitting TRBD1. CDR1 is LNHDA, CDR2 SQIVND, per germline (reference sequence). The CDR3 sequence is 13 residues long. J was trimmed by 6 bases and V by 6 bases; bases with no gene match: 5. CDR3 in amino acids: CASRFGTGHGYTF. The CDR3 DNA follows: TGTGCCAGTAGATTCGGGACAGGGCATGGCTACACCTTC.

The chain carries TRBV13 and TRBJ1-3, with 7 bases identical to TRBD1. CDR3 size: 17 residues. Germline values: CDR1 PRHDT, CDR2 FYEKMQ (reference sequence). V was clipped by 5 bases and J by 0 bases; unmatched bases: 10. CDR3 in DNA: TGTGCCAGCAGCACCCGACAGGGAAGGAGCTCTGGAAACACCATATATTTT. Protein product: CASSTRQGRSSGNTIYF. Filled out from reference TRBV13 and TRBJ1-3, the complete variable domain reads AAGVIQSPRHLIKEKRETATLKCYPIPRHDTVYWYQQGPGQDPQFLISFYEKMQSDKGSIPDRFSAQQFSDYHSELNMSSLELGDSALYFCASSTRQGRSSGNTIYFGEGSWLTVV.

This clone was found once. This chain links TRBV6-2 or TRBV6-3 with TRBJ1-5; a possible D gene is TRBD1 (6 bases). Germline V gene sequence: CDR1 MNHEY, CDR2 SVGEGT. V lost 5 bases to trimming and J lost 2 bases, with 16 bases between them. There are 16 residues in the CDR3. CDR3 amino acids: CASSRIESGGNQPQHF. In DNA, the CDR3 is TGTGCCAGCAGTCGAATAGAATCAGGGGGCAATCAGCCCCAGCATTTT.

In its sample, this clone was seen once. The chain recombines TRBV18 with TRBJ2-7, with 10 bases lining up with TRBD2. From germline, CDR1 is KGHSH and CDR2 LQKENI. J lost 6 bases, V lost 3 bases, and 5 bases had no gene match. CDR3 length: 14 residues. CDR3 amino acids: CASSPASGSSEQYF. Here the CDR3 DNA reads TGTGCCAGCTCACCCGCTAGCGGGAGCTCCGAGCAGTACTTC.

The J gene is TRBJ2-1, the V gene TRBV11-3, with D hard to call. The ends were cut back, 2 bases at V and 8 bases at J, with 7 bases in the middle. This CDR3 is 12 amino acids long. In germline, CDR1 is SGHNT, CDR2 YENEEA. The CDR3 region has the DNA TGTGCCAGCAGCTTACTTCGTCATGAGCAGTTCTTC. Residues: CASSLLRHEQFF. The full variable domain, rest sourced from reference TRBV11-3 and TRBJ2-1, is EAGVVQSPRYKIIEKKQPVAFWCNPISGHNTLYWYLQNLGQGPELLIRYENEEAVDDSQLPKDRFSAERLKGVDSTLKIQPAELGDSAVYLCASSLLRHEQFFGPGTRLTVL.

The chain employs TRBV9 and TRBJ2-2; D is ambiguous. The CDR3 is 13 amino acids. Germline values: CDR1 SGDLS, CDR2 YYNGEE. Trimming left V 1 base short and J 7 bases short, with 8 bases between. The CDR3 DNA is TGTGCCAGCAGCGTATCCCTGAGCGGGGAGCTGTTTTTT. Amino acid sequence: CASSVSLSGELFF.

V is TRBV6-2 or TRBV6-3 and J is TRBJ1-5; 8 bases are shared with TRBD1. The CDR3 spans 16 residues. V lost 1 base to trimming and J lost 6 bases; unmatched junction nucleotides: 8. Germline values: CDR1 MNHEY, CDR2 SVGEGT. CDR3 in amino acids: CASSYLAGGLGQPQHF. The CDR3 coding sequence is TGTGCCAGCAGTTACTTGGCAGGGGGCCTAGGTCAGCCCCAGCATTTT.

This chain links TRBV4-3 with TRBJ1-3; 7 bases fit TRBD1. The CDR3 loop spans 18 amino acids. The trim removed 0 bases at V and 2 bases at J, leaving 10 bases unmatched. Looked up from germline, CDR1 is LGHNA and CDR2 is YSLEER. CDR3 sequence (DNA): TGCGCCAGCAGCCAAGATACCCCGCAACAGGGGACTGGAAACACCATATATTTT. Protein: CASSQDTPQQGTGNTIYF.